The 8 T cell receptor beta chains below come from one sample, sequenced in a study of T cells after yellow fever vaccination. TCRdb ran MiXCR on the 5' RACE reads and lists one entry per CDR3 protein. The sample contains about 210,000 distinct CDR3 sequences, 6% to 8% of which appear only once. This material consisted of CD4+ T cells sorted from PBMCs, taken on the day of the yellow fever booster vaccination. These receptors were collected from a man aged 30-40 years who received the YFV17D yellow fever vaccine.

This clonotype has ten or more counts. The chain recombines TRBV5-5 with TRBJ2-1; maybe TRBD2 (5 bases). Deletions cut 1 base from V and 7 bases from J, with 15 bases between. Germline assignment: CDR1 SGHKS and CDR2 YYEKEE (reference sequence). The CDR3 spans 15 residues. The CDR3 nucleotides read TGTGCCAGCAGCTTGAGGGCGTCTCCGGGGAATGAGCAGTTCTTC. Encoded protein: CASSLRASPGNEQFF.

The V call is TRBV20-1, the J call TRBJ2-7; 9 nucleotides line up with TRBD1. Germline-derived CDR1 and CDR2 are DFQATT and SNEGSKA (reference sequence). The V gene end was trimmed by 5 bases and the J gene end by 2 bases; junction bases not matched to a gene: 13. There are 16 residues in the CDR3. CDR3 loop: CSAASPGTGPTYEQYF. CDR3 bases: TGCAGTGCTGCTTCTCCTGGGACAGGGCCAACCTACGAGCAGTACTTC.

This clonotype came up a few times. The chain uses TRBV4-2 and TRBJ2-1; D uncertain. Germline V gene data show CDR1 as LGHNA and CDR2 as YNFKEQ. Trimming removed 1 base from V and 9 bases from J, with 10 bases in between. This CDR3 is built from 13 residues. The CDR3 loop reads CASSQVEASEQFF. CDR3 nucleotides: TGTGCCAGCAGCCAAGTCGAAGCCAGTGAGCAGTTCTTC.

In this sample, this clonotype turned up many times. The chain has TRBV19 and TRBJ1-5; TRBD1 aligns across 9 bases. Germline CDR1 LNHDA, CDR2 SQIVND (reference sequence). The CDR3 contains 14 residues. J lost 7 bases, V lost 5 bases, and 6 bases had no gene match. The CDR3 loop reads CASSLGTGRQPQHF. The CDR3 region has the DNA TGTGCCAGTAGTCTTGGGACAGGGCGGCAGCCCCAGCATTTT. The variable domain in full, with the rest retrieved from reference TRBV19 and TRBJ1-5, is DGGITQSPKYLFRKEGQNVTLSCEQNLNHDAMYWYRQDPGQGLRLIYYSQIVNDFQKGDIAEGYSVSREKKESFPLTVTSAQKNPTAFYLCASSLGTGRQPQHFGDGTRLSIL.

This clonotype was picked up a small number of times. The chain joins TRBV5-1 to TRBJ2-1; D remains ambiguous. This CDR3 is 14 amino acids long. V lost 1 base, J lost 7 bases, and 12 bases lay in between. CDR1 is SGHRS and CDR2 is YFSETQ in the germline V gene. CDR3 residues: CASSLRFGGNEQFF. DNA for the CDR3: TGCGCCAGCAGCTTGCGGTTCGGCGGTAATGAGCAGTTCTTC.

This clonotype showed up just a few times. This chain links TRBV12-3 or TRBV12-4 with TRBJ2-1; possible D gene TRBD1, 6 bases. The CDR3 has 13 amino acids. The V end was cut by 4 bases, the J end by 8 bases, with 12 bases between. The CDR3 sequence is CASSSGAMDEQFF. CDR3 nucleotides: TGTGCCAGCAGTTCAGGGGCGATGGATGAGCAGTTCTTC.

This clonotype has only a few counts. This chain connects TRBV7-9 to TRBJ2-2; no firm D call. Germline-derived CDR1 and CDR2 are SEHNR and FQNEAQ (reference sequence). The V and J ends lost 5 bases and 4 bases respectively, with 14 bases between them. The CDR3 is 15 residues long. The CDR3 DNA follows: TGTGCCAGCAGCCTACCCACAGACATCACCGGGGAGCTGTTTTTT. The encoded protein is CASSLPTDITGELFF.

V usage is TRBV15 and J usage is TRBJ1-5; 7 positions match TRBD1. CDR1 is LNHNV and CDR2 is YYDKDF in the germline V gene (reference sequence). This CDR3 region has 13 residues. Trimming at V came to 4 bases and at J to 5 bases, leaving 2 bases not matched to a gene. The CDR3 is CATSTRGDQPQHF. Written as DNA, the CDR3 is TGTGCCACCAGCACCAGGGGGGATCAGCCCCAGCATTTT.